This TCR beta chain was sequenced in a study of shared clonotypes between healthy human individuals. Data came from immunoSEQ multiplex PCR; TCRdb stores just in-frame clones and leaves some out. The sample records more than 2 million clones, roughly 94% being singletons. This clone occurred a few times. Trimming stripped 1 base from V and 3 bases from J, with 4 bases between. Germline CDR1 reads LNHNV; CDR2 reads YYDKDF (reference sequence). The CDR3 spans 12 residues. The sample comprised naive CD4+ T cells sorted from blood. The subset denotes: CD45RA+ positively selected. This chain joins TRBV15 and TRBJ2-7; no definite D call. This sequence was found in a man between 18 and 35 years old in good health. CDR3 loop: CATSRGVYEQYF. CDR3 coding DNA: TGTGCCACCAGCAGAGGGGTCTACGAGCAGTACTTC.